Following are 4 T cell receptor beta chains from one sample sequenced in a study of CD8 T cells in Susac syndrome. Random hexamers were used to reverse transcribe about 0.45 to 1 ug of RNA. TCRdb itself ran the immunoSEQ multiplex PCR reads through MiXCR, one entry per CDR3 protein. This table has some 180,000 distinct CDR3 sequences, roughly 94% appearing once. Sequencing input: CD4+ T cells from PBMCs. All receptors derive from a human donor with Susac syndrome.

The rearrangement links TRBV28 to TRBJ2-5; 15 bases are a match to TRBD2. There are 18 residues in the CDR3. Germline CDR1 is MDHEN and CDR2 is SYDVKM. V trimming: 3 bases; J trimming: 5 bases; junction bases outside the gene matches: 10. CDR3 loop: CASSLGLAGGWSMETQYF. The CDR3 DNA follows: TGTGCCAGCAGTTTGGGACTAGCGGGAGGCTGGAGTATGGAGACCCAGTACTTC.

As DNA, the CDR3 is TGCAGTGCCACCCGACAGGTCTACCAAGAGACCCAGTACTTC. Amino acids: CSATRQVYQETQYF. The V and J genes are TRBV20-1 and TRBJ2-5, with a weak D call TRBD1 (6 bases). Germline V gives CDR1 DFQATT, CDR2 SNEGSKA (reference sequence). V dropped 6 bases and J dropped 0 bases, with 14 bases sitting between them. The CDR3 totals 14 residues.

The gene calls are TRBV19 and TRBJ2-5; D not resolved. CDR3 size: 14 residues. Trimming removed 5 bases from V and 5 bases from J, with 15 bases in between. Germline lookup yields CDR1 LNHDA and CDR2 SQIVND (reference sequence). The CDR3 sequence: CASSPGYGWETQYF. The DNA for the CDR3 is TGTGCCAGTAGTCCCGGTTATGGGTGGGAGACCCAGTACTTC.

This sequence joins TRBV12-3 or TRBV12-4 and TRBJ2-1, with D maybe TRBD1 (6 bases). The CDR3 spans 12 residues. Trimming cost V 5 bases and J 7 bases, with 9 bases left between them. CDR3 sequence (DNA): TGTGCCAGCAGTACTAGGGGGAATGAGCAGTTCTTC. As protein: CASSTRGNEQFF.